The source of this T cell receptor beta chain is a study of persistence of HIV-infected CD4 T cells. Study in general: Two participants gave one leukapheresis sample; others gave up to roughly 180 mL blood repeatedly.

Points on this clone: Its antigen is not identified.

Findings and caveats of the study: Degenerate expanded CDR3beta sequences were enriched among CMV- and Gag-responding cells.

V was pared by 4 bases and J by 4 bases, with 13 bases between. This CDR3 is 15 amino acids long. Germline V gene lookup returns CDR1 SGHNT and CDR2 YENEEA. The stimulus was an HIV-1 Gag 15-mer peptide pool, about 1.1 ug/peptide/mL. Sorted nonresponding memory CD4+ T cells were CD40L-negative, CD69-negative, CD45RO-high. Inclusion required CMV-positive serology and CD4+ counts above 400 cells/uL. Stimulated PBMCs had first been depleted of CD8+ T cells. The libraries were made with immunoSEQ version 4 in survey mode. TCRdb's copy holds only in-frame clones and misses some; the assay was immunoSEQ multiplex PCR. The table has approximately 65,000 clones, about four fifths seen once; the top ten hold under 2%.

This rearrangement joins TRBV11-3 to TRBJ2-2; D may be TRBD1 (6 bases). This specimen consisted of CD4+ T cells sorted from PBMCs after roughly 17-hour stimulation, obtained from a patient who received antiretroviral therapy. The source is an adult man with HIV who was CMV-seropositive. As DNA, the CDR3 is TGTGCCAGCAGCTCCGCGGCAGGGGCCACCGGGGAGCTGTTTTTT. Protein product: CASSSAAGATGELFF.